The count of the clone carrying this T cell receptor (beta chain) is one. Per the study methods: The assay estimated nucleated cells by amplifying reference gene primers. Clones were sequenced by immunoSEQ multiplex PCR, and TCRdb holds only the in-frame ones, with some missing. V and J calls and clone size come straight from that table; D and trimming were deduced from the DNA. The sample has about 170,000 clones, more than 75% seen once. These data originate in a study of blood T cell repertoires in COVID-19. As for the study in general: Italy, Spain and the United States were the sources of the convalescent and acute COVID-19 samples.

Sample: peripheral blood. The source of this sequence is a man aged 18 to 35 with active or convalescent COVID-19.

The CDR3 protein is CASSTRGNSPLHF. Written as DNA, the CDR3 is TGTGCCAGCAGCACCAGGGGGAACTCACCCCTCCACTTT. The chain uses TRBV6-5 and TRBJ1-6; 7 nucleotides match TRBD1. Germline V lookup: CDR1 MNHEY, CDR2 SVGAGI. The CDR3 sequence is 13 residues long. Unmatched junction bases numbered 6, after V lost 6 bases and J lost 10 bases.